Included here is one TCR beta chain sequence, with context. Its specificity is not known. The CDR3 is 16 amino acids. The V gene end was trimmed by 7 bases and the J gene end by 3 bases; junction bases not matched to a gene: 8. Germline V gene lookup returns CDR1 MNHNY and CDR2 SVGAGI (reference sequence). Here immunoSEQ multiplex PCR was the method, and the copy in TCRdb shows in-frame clones only, minus some. The sample carries 130,000 or so clones, around 90% recorded once. The sample comes from a study of cytomegalovirus exposure and HLA in healthy donors. Broader study findings: The authors confirmed in vitro that three CMV-associated chains were specific for CMV antigens. According to a subsequent analysis, TCR clusters identified in the first cohort showed a tendency to co-occur across the 100 to 150 validation repertoires.

This sequence joins TRBV6-6 and TRBJ2-3; 12 nucleotides agree with TRBD2. The sample taken for sequencing was PBMCs. This TCR was recovered from a woman younger than 45 in good health and CMV-seropositive. CDR3 protein: CASTDPGTSGTDTQYF. CDR3 DNA: TGTGCCAGCACCGACCCGGGGACTAGCGGGACAGATACGCAGTATTTT.